Each of the 30 T cell receptor beta chains below was sequenced from the same sample in a study of OX40 agonist ivuxolimab in advanced cancers. Clones were read by immunoSEQ multiplex PCR, and TCRdb kept only the in-frame ones, dropping some. The sample has approximately 52,000 clones; 83% are singletons. Here the sequenced sample was CD4+ or CD8+ T cells sorted from blood, taken in a trial of the OX40 agonist ivuxolimab. These receptor sequences come from an adult with an advanced solid tumor such as melanoma, head and neck, liver or kidney cancer.

This chain links TRBV13 with TRBJ1-4; D perhaps matches TRBD1 (5 bases). CDR3 length: 17 amino acids. Per germline, CDR1 PRHDT and CDR2 FYEKMQ (reference sequence). V was pared by 0 bases and J by 3 bases, with 14 bases between. For the CDR3, the DNA is TGTGCCAGCAGCTTAGGCCTTCGGGAGGGACCTAATGAAAAACTGTTTTTT. Translated: CASSLGLREGPNEKLFF. The entire variable domain, with the rest obtained from reference TRBV13 and TRBJ1-4, is as follows: AAGVIQSPRHLIKEKRETATLKCYPIPRHDTVYWYQQGPGQDPQFLISFYEKMQSDKGSIPDRFSAQQFSDYHSELNMSSLELGDSALYFCASSLGLREGPNEKLFFGSGTQLSVL.

V gene TRBV6-5 combines with J gene TRBJ2-7; D may be TRBD2 (5 bases). Germline CDR1 reads MNHEY; CDR2 reads SVGAGI. With 0 bases removed from V and 0 bases from J, the gap between germline ends came to 12 bases. The CDR3 runs 16 residues. The CDR3 sequence is CASSYSRAYYSYEQYF. The CDR3 DNA reads as TGTGCCAGCAGTTACTCGCGGGCCTACTACTCCTACGAGCAGTACTTC.

This chain uses TRBV4-2 with TRBJ1-2, with D possibly TRBD1 on 5 matching bases. Germline CDR1 reads LGHNA; CDR2 reads YNFKEQ. The CDR3 is 15 amino acids. Trimming removed 1 base from V and 2 bases from J, with 11 bases in between. CDR3 region: CASSQGAGTNYGYTF. The CDR3 bases are TGTGCCAGCAGCCAAGGGGCGGGGACCAACTATGGCTACACCTTC.

The chain carries TRBV7-2 and TRBJ2-1; 9 bases map to TRBD2. This CDR3 has 16 residues. Germline V gene sequence: CDR1 SGHTA, CDR2 FQGNSA. With 7 bases clipped from V and 0 bases from J, the junction kept 7 bases outside the gene matches. CDR3 DNA sequence: TGTGCCAGCACCCTTGGCGGGGGGGACTCCTACAATGAGCAGTTCTTC. Translated: CASTLGGGDSYNEQFF.

This rearrangement joins TRBV19 to TRBJ1-4; D might be TRBD1 (5 bases). Between the trimmed V and J ends, which lost 6 bases and 0 bases, there was a span of 14 bases. This CDR3 contains 16 residues. CDR1 and CDR2 (germline): LNHDA, SQIVND (reference sequence). The CDR3 region has the DNA TGTGCCAGTAGAAATCGGGGCCACTCAACTAATGAAAAACTGTTTTTT. This gives the protein CASRNRGHSTNEKLFF.

This clone has a handful of counts. The chain employs TRBV27 and TRBJ1-6, with TRBD1 matching over 10 bases. After removal of 2 bases from V and 9 bases from J, the junction contained 4 bases not matched to a gene. The CDR3 is 15 amino acids. Germline V lookup: CDR1 MNHEY, CDR2 SMNVEV (reference sequence). The DNA for the CDR3 is TGTGCCAGCAGTTTAAGGGGGACAGGGGTTTCACCCCTCCACTTT. Translating it yields CASSLRGTGVSPLHF.

The chain couples TRBV5-1 to TRBJ2-3; 10 nucleotides line up with TRBD2. CDR3 size: 16 residues. Germline CDR1 is SGHRS and CDR2 is YFSETQ. Germline trimming cut 0 bases from V and 6 bases from J; bases unmatched to any gene: 7. CDR3 loop: CASSLGSGGPGDTQYF. The CDR3 nucleotides read TGCGCCAGCAGCTTGGGTAGCGGGGGGCCTGGGGATACGCAGTATTTT.

The gene calls are TRBV4-3 and TRBJ2-1, with D perhaps matching TRBD2 (5 bases). V lost 0 bases, J lost 2 bases, and 8 bases lay in between. The CDR3 consists of 15 residues. Germline V gene lookup returns CDR1 LGHNA and CDR2 YSLEER. The CDR3 protein is CASSQEREPYNEQFF. In DNA form, the CDR3 reads TGCGCCAGCAGCCAAGAAAGGGAGCCCTACAATGAGCAGTTCTTC.

The genes are TRBV5-1 and TRBJ2-3; 7 nucleotides agree with TRBD1. The V gene's germline CDR1 is SGHRS and CDR2 YFSETQ. The CDR3 is 14 residues long. The ends lost 4 bases at V and 3 bases at J; junction bases unmatched: 5. The CDR3 loop reads CASSARQGTDTQYF. DNA for the CDR3: TGCGCCAGCAGCGCGAGACAGGGAACAGATACGCAGTATTTT.

The rearrangement joins TRBV5-4 to TRBJ1-6, with TRBD1 matching 7 bases. J was trimmed by 7 bases and V by 2 bases; bases with no gene match: 6. This CDR3 comprises 15 residues. Germline-derived CDR1 and CDR2 are SGHNT and YYREEE (reference sequence). CDR3 sequence (DNA): TGTGCCAGCAGCTTTAGGTCACAGGGGAATTCACCCCTCCACTTT. Translating gives CASSFRSQGNSPLHF.

The J gene is TRBJ2-1, the V gene TRBV4-2; TRBD2 matches 10 bases. CDR1 LGHNA and CDR2 YNFKEQ come from the germline V gene. The CDR3 is made up of 17 amino acids. The J segment lost 2 bases and the V segment lost 1 base, leaving 5 bases of the junction unmatched. DNA of the CDR3: TGTGCCAGCAGCCAAGGAAGCGGGGGGGCCCCCTACAATGAGCAGTTCTTC. It encodes CASSQGSGGAPYNEQFF.

V and J are TRBV15 and TRBJ1-1, with D unresolved. Trimming took off 0 bases at V and 8 bases at J, with 10 bases between the two ends. This CDR3 has 13 amino acids. Germline-derived CDR1 and CDR2 are LNHNV and YYDKDF (reference sequence). The CDR3 sequence: CATSRDIQREAFF. Written as DNA, the CDR3 is TGTGCCACCAGCAGAGATATCCAGCGAGAAGCTTTCTTT.

V and J are TRBV30 and TRBJ1-6; D perhaps matches TRBD1 (6 bases). The ends were cut back, 4 bases at V and 7 bases at J, with 11 bases in the middle. CDR3 size: 13 residues. Germline V lookup: CDR1 GTSNPN, CDR2 SVGIG (reference sequence). CDR3 amino acids: CAWTGGANSPLHF. CDR3 nucleotide sequence: TGTGCCTGGACCGGGGGGGCAAATTCACCCCTCCACTTT.

This clone appeared a single time. The chain uses TRBV5-8 and TRBJ2-2; D is possibly TRBD2 (6 bases). The CDR3 totals 15 residues. Trimming left V 4 bases short and J 0 bases short, with 10 bases between. From germline, CDR1 is SGHTS and CDR2 YDEGEE. As DNA, the CDR3 is TGTGCCAGCAGCCGCGGGGCAGCGAACACCGGGGAGCTGTTTTTT. Encoded protein: CASSRGAANTGELFF.

V usage is TRBV2 and J usage is TRBJ2-7, with 10 bases fitting TRBD2. The V and J ends lost 2 bases and 4 bases, in that order; junction bases with no gene match: 8. This CDR3 region has 16 residues. From germline, CDR1 is SNHLY and CDR2 FYNNEI. Written as DNA, the CDR3 is TGTGCCAGCAGTGAACCCAGCGGGGGGGCCTGGTACGAGCAGTACTTC. Amino acids: CASSEPSGGAWYEQYF.

In DNA, the CDR3 is TGTGCAAGTCGCTTAGCGCGACAGACACATCAGCCCCAGCATTTT. This sequence encodes CASRLARQTHQPQHF. The chain couples TRBV12-2 to TRBJ1-5; the listed D gene, TRBD1, was not tested against the DNA. TRBV12-2 counts as a pseudogene. The CDR3 length is 15 residues.

This chain connects TRBV6-5 to TRBJ2-5, with 9 bases that match TRBD1. Trimming took 9 bases from V and 5 from J; bases not matched to a gene: 10. The CDR3 length is 14 residues. Germline CDR1 reads MNHEY; CDR2 reads SVGAGI. DNA of the CDR3: TGTGCCAGTACGCGAGACAGGGGGATGGAGACCCAGTACTTC. This translates into CASTRDRGMETQYF.

The chain recombines TRBV2 with TRBJ1-2; D might be TRBD1 (6 bases). V shed 6 bases and J shed 2 bases, with 16 bases lying between them. Germline loops: CDR1 SNHLY, CDR2 FYNNEI. CDR3 length equals 15 residues. The chain's CDR3 is CASSRPGQRNYGYTF. CDR3 bases: TGTGCCAGCAGCCGCCCGGGACAAAGAAACTATGGCTACACCTTC.

This chain uses TRBV7-3 with TRBJ2-5, with TRBD1 as a possible D gene (6 bases). CDR1 is SGHTA and CDR2 is FQGTGA in the germline V gene. V lost 4 bases, J lost 4 bases, and 16 bases lay in between. This CDR3 region has 15 residues. The CDR3: CASSSHPGHTETQYF. In DNA, the CDR3 is TGTGCCAGCAGCTCCCACCCGGGACATACAGAGACCCAGTACTTC.

This sequence joins TRBV19 and TRBJ1-2; D is possibly TRBD1 (6 bases). The germline V gene encodes CDR1 LNHDA and CDR2 SQIVND (reference sequence). Deletions cut 6 bases from V and 1 base from J, with 9 bases between. The CDR3 is 13 amino acids. CDR3 in amino acids: CASRTGRNYGYTF. As DNA, the CDR3 is TGTGCCAGTAGAACAGGGCGTAACTATGGCTACACCTTC.

This rearrangement joins TRBV7-2 to TRBJ1-6; 11 nucleotides agree with TRBD1. This CDR3 contains 16 residues. Germline V CDR1 and CDR2: SGHTA, FQGNSA. With 7 bases clipped from V and 9 bases from J, the junction kept 11 bases outside the gene matches. The CDR3 DNA is TGTGCCAGCACCAGGACAGGGGGCATGGTGGGTTCACCCCTCCACTTT. It codes for CASTRTGGMVGSPLHF.

J is TRBJ1-1 and V is TRBV5-4, with D tentatively TRBD1 (6 bases). Germline CDR1 SGHNT, CDR2 YYREEE (reference sequence). The CDR3 is 15 residues long. The V gene lost 5 bases and the J gene lost 1 base, with 15 bases spanning the gap. The CDR3 sequence: CASRAGGGANTEAFF. CDR3 sequence (DNA): TGTGCCAGCAGAGCAGGTGGGGGGGCGAACACTGAAGCTTTCTTT.

The chain is built from TRBV5-4 and TRBJ2-3; D is perhaps TRBD1 or TRBD2 (5 bases each). The V gene's germline CDR1 is SGHNT and CDR2 YYREEE (reference sequence). V lost 0 bases, J lost 0 bases, and 17 bases lay in between. This CDR3 spans 18 amino acids. The CDR3 DNA reads as TGTGCCAGCAGCTTGGGGGTCTCAGGGACCACTAGCACAGATACGCAGTATTTT. Encoded protein: CASSLGVSGTTSTDTQYF.

The rearrangement uses TRBV5-8 and TRBJ1-1; possibly TRBD1 for D (6 bases). The germline V gene encodes CDR1 SGHTS and CDR2 YDEGEE. The ends were cut back, 3 bases at V and 1 base at J, with 13 bases in the middle. The CDR3 is 15 amino acids. The CDR3 loop is CASSYPPTGNTEAFF. The CDR3, as DNA: TGTGCCAGCAGCTACCCTCCGACAGGGAACACTGAAGCTTTCTTT.

This clone appeared once. This chain uses TRBV19 with TRBJ1-6, with D possibly being TRBD1 (6 bases). The germline V gene has CDR1 LNHDA and CDR2 SQIVND (reference sequence). This CDR3 contains 16 residues. V was clipped by 2 bases and J by 6 bases, with 14 bases between them. CDR3 sequence: CASSIFGAGANSPLHF. The CDR3 region has the DNA TGTGCCAGTAGTATATTCGGTGCAGGGGCTAATTCACCCCTCCACTTT.

This clone was seen a few times. The chain combines TRBV4-3 with TRBJ1-2; weak D call: TRBD1 (5 bases). This CDR3 contains 14 residues. Looked up from germline, CDR1 is LGHNA and CDR2 is YSLEER. The ends were cut back, 5 bases at V and 9 bases at J, with 19 bases in the middle. CDR3 amino acids: CASSVIRGDRSYTF. CDR3 DNA: TGCGCCAGCAGCGTTATCCGAGGGGATAGGAGCTACACCTTC.

The gene calls are TRBV7-2 and TRBJ1-5; unclear D gene. Germline CDR1 is SGHTA and CDR2 is FQGNSA. Trimming stripped 4 bases from V and 0 bases from J, with 4 bases between. CDR3 length: 13 amino acids. CDR3 protein: CASSWDSNQPQHF. The CDR3 bases are TGTGCCAGCAGCTGGGATAGCAATCAGCCCCAGCATTTT.

The chain employs TRBV30 and TRBJ2-7; TRBD1 aligns across 10 bases. V dropped 5 bases and J dropped 2; count of bases not matched to a gene: 0. From germline, CDR1 is GTSNPN and CDR2 SVGIG (reference sequence). The CDR3 covers 12 residues. Written as DNA, the CDR3 is TGTGCCTGGGACAGGGGGCCCTACGAGCAGTACTTC. Translation gives CAWDRGPYEQYF.

There are a few counts of this clone. V usage is TRBV5-1 and J usage is TRBJ2-3; the D gene is possibly TRBD1 (5 bases). The V and J ends lost 1 base and 3 bases respectively, with 9 bases between them. This CDR3 contains 14 residues. Germline CDR1 SGHRS, CDR2 YFSETQ. The CDR3: CASSLNRITDTQYF. The DNA for the CDR3 is TGCGCCAGCAGCTTGAACAGGATAACAGATACGCAGTATTTT.

This clone was picked up a small number of times. This chain links TRBV5-1 with TRBJ1-2; 8 bases map to TRBD1. From germline, CDR1 is SGHRS and CDR2 YFSETQ. The CDR3 consists of 12 residues. The junction had 3 bases not matched to a gene; V was cut back by 4 bases and J by 7 bases. The chain's CDR3 is CASSVTGVGYTF. The CDR3 DNA is TGCGCCAGCAGCGTGACAGGGGTTGGCTACACCTTC.